One T cell receptor beta chain is described in this entry. The antigen is undetermined. The data derive from a study of T cell repertoires in cytomegalovirus infection. Across the whole study: Recently identified HLA-C-restricted CMV epitopes and well-studied HLA-B-restricted CMV epitopes were used by the study. Public TCR beta signatures were indicative of both CMV infection and a matching HLA type.

Study-wide findings and caveats: Carriers of CMV and the relevant HLA type were discriminated by public TCR beta frequency. HLA-C-restricted CMV-specific TCR beta clonotypes prevailed in the ex vivo response.

MiXCR, applied by TCRdb to the reads, yields one record per CDR3 protein. The sample carries tens of thousands of distinct CDR3 sequences, just over 20% recorded once. V gave up 5 bases and J gave up 4 bases, with 6 bases separating them. This CDR3 comprises 11 residues. The V gene is TRBV12-3 or TRBV12-4, the J gene TRBJ2-7; no clear D. Source: CD8+ T cells from cultured PBMCs, taken from culture after CMV antigen stimulation. The receptor was isolated from a human donor in good health (CMV status not recorded). Some clones in this sample may be carry-over from other donors' samples. The CDR3 spells CASSVAYEQYF. For the CDR3, the DNA is TGTGCCAGCAGTGTGGCATACGAGCAGTACTTC.